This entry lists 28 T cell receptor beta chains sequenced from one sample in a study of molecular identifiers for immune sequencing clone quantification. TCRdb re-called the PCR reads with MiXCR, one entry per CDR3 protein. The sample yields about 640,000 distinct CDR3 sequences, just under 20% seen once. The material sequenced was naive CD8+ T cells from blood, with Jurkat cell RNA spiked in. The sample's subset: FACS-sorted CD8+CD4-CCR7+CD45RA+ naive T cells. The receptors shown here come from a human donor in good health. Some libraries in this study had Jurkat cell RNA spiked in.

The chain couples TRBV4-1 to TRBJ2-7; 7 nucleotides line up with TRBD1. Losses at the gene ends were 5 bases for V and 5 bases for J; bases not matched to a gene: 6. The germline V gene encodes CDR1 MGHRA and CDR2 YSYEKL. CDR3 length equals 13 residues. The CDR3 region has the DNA TGCGCCAGCAGCAGCGGCAGGGGGAACGAGCAGTACTTC. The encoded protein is CASSSGRGNEQYF.

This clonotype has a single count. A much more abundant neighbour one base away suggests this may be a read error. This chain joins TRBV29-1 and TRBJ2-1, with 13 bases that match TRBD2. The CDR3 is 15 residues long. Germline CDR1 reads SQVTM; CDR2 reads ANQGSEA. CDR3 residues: CSVGPGLAGHNGQFF. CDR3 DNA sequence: TGCAGCGTTGGACCGGGACTAGCGGGACACAATGGGCAGTTCTTC.

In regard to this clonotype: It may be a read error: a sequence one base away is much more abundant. CDR3 amino acids: CASSQDKGTQYF. As DNA, the CDR3 is TGTGCCAGCAGCCAAGATAAAGGGACCCAGTACTTC. The chain has TRBV3-1 and TRBJ2-5, with D unresolved. This CDR3 contains 12 residues. V gave up 0 bases and J gave up 7 bases, with 6 bases separating them. Per germline, CDR1 LGHDT and CDR2 YNNKEL (reference sequence).

The DNA of the CDR3 is TGTGCCAGCGGAGGGACAGGGGACTCCTACGAGCAGTACTTC. It specifies CASGGTGDSYEQYF. The genes are TRBV11-1 and TRBJ2-7, with 10 positions matching TRBD1. In germline, CDR1 is SGHAT, CDR2 FQDESV (reference sequence). Trimming cost V 8 bases and J 0 bases; bases outside gene matches: 4. The CDR3 runs 14 residues.

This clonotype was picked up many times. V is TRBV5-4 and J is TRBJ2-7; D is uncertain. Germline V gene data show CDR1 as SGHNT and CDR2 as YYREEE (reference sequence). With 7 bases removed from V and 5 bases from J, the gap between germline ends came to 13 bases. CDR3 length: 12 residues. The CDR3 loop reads CASGPGLHEQYF. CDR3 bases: TGTGCCAGCGGGCCTGGGTTACACGAGCAGTACTTC. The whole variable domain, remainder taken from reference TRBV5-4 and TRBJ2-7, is ETGVTQSPTHLIKTRGQQVTLRCSSQSGHNTVSWYQQALGQGPQFIFQYYREEENGRGNFPPRFSGLQFPNYSSELNVNALELDDSALYLCASGPGLHEQYFGPGTRLTVT.

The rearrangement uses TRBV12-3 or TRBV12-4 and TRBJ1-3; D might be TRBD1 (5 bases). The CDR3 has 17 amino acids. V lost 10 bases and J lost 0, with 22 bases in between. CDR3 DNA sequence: TGTGCCACCCTTATCTTCAGGGCCGGGGGCTCTGGAAACACCATATATTTT. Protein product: CATLIFRAGGSGNTIYF.

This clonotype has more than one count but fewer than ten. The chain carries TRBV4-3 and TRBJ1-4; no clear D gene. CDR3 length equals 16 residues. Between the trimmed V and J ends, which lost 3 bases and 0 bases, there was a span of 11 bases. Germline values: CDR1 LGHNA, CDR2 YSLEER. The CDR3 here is CASSQHGPPTNEKLFF. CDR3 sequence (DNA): TGCGCCAGCAGCCAGCATGGACCTCCAACTAATGAAAAACTGTTTTTT.

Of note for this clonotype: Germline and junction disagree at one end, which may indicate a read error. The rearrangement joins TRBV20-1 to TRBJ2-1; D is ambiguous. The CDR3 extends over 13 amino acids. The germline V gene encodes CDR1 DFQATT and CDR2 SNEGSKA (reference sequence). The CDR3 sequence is CSARGTTYSEQFF. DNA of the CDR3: TGCAGTGCTAGAGGAACAACTTACAGTGAGCAGTTCTTC.

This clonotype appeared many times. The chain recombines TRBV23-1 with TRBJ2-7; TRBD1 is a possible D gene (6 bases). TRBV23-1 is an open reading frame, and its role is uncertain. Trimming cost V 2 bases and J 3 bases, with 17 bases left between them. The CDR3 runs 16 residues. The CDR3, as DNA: TGCGCCAGCAGTCAAAGGTTCAGGGGTCTATACTACGAGCAGTACTTC. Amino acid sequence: CASSQRFRGLYYEQYF.

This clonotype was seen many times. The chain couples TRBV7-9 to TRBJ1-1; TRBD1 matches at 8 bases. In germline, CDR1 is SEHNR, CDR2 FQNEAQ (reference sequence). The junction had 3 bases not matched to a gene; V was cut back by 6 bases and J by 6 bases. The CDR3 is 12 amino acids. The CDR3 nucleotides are TGTGCCAGCAGACAGGGGGTAGCTGAAGCTTTCTTT. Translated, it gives CASRQGVAEAFF.

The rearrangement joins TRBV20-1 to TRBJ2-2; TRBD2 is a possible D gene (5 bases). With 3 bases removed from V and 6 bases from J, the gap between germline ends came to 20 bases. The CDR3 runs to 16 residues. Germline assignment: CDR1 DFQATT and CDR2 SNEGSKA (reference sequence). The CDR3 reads CSAREYIGEPAGELFF. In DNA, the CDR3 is TGCAGTGCTAGGGAGTATATCGGGGAACCGGCCGGGGAGCTGTTTTTT.

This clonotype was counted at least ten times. In DNA form, the CDR3 reads TGTGCCAGCAGCGCTTTCGACTTTACCCACGAGCAGTACTTC. Translation gives CASSAFDFTHEQYF. V gene TRBV9 combines with J gene TRBJ2-7; D is ambiguous. Trimming removed 3 bases at V and 5 bases at J, with 15 bases between. Germline CDR1 reads SGDLS; CDR2 reads YYNGEE. The CDR3 totals 14 residues.

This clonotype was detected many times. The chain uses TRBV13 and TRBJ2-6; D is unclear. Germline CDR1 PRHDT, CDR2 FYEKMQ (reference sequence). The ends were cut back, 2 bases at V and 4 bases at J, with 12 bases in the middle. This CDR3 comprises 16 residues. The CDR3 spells CASSLKALGGANVLTF. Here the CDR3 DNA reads TGTGCCAGCAGCTTAAAGGCGTTGGGCGGGGCCAACGTCCTGACTTTC. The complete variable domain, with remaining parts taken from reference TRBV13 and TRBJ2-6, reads AAGVIQSPRHLIKEKRETATLKCYPIPRHDTVYWYQQGPGQDPQFLISFYEKMQSDKGSIPDRFSAQQFSDYHSELNMSSLELGDSALYFCASSLKALGGANVLTFGAGSRLTVL.

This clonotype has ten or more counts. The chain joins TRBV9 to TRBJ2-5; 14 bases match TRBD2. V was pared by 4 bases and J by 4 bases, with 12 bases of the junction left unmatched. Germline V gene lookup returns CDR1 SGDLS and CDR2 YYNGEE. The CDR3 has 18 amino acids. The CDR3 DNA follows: TGTGCCAGCAGCCACGTCGGGACTAGCGGGAGTTTGGCAGAGACCCAGTACTTC. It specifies CASSHVGTSGSLAETQYF.

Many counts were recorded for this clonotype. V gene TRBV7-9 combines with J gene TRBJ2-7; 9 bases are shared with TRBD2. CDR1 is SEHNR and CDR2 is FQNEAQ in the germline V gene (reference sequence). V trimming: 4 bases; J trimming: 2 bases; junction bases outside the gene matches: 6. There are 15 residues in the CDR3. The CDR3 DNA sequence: TGTGCCAGCAGCTCGGGACTAGCTGAAACCTACGAGCAGTACTTC. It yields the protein CASSSGLAETYEQYF.

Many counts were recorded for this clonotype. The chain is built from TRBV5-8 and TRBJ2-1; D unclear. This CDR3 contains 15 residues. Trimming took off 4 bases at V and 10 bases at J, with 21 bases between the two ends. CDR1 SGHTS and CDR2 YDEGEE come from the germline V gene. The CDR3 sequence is CASSLVGSQPIEQFF. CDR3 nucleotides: TGTGCCAGCAGCCTGGTTGGGTCACAGCCCATCGAGCAGTTCTTC.

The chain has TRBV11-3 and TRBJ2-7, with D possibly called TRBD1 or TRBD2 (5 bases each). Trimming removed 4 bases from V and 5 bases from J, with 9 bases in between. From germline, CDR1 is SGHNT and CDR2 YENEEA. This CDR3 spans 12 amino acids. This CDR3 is CASSSQGHEQYF. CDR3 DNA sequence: TGTGCCAGCAGCTCGCAGGGACACGAGCAGTACTTC.

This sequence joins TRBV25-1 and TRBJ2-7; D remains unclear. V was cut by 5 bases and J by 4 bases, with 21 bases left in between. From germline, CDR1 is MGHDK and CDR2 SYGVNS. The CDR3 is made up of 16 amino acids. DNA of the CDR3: TGTGCCAGCAGTTCTCCTCACTGGGAACCCCAATACGAGCAGTACTTC. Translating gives CASSSPHWEPQYEQYF.

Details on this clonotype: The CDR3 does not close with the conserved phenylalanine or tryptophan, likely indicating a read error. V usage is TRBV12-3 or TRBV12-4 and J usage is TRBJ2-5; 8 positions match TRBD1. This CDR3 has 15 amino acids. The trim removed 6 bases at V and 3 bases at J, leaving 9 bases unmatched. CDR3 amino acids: CASRLGEQGEETQYL. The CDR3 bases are TGTGCCAGCAGGCTCGGAGAACAGGGGGAAGAGACCCAGTACCTC.

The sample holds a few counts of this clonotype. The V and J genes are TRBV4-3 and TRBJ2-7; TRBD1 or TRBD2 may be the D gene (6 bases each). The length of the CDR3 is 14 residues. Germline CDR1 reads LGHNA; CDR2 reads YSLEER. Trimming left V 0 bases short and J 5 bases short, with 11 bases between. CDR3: CASSQDLGGNEQYF. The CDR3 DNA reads TGCGCCAGCAGCCAAGATCTAGGGGGGAACGAGCAGTACTTC.

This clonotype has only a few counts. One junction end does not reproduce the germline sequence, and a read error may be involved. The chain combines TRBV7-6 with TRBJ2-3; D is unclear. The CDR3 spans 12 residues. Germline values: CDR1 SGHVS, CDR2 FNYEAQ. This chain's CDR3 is CASSLSSDMQYF. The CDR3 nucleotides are TGTGCCAGCAGCTTGAGTTCAGATATGCAGTATTTT. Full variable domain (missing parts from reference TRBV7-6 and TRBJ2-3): GAGVSQSPRYKVTKRGQDVALRCDPISGHVSLYWYRQALGQGPEFLTYFNYEAQQDKSGLPNDRFSAERPEGSISTLTIQRTEQRDSAMYRCASSLSSDMQYFGPGTRLTVL.

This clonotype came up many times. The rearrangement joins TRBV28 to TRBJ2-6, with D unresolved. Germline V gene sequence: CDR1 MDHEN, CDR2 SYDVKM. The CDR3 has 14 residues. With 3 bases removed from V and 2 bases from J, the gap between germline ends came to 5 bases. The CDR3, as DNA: TGTGCCAGCAGTTTCGGTCCTGGGGCCAACGTCCTGACTTTC. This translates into CASSFGPGANVLTF.

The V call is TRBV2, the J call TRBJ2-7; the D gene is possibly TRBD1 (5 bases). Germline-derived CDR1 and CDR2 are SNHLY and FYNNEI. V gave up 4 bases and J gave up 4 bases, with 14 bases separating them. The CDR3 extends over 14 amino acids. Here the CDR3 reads CASSVSSGRYEQYF. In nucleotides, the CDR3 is TGTGCCAGCAGTGTCTCTTCAGGGCGGTACGAGCAGTACTTC.

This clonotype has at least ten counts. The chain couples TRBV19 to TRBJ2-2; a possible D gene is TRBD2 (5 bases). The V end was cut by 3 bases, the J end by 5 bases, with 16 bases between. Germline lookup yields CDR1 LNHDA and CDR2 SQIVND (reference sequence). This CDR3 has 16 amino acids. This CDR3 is CASSIGRRGFTGELFF. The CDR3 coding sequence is TGTGCCAGTAGTATTGGGCGACGGGGTTTTACCGGGGAGCTGTTTTTT.

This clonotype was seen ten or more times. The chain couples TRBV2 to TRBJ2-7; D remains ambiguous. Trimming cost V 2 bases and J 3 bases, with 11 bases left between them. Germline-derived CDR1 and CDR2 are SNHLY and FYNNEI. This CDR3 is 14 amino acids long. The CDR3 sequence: CASSETARLYEQYF. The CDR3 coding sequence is TGTGCCAGCAGTGAAACAGCTCGACTCTACGAGCAGTACTTC.

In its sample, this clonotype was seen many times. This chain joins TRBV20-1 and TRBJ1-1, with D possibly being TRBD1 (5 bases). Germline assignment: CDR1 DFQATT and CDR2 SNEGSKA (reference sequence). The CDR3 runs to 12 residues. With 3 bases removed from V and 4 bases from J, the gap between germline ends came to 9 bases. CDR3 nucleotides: TGCAGTGCTAGGGACGGGGGCACTGAAGCTTTCTTT. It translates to CSARDGGTEAFF.

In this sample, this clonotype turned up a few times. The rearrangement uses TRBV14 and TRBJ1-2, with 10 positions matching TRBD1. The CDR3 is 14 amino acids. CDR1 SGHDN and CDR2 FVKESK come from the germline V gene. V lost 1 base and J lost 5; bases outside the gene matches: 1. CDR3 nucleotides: TGTGCCAGCAGCCAAGGGGACAGGGGATATGGCTACACCTTC. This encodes CASSQGDRGYGYTF.

The CDR3 loop reads CASSHPEGAYTELMGTEAFF. The CDR3 region has the DNA TGTGCCAGTAGCCATCCAGAAGGTGCGTACACAGAGTTGATGGGGACTGAAGCTTTCTTT. The chain carries TRBV19 and TRBJ1-1; D not certain. The CDR3 is made up of 20 amino acids. Germline CDR1 LNHDA, CDR2 SQIVND (reference sequence). V gave up 6 bases and J gave up 5 bases, with 34 bases separating them.